The clone carrying this T cell receptor beta chain was recorded once. Its antigen is unknown. The junction differs from germline at one of its ends, possibly a read error. This CDR3 spans 14 amino acids. The germline V gene has CDR1 MDHEN and CDR2 SYDVKM. This entry is derived from a study of radiotherapy plus CTLA-4 blockade in lung cancer. Study-wide background: Patients showed objective responses in 18% of cases and disease control in roughly 30%. General observations from the study: Per reports, early blood T cell clone dynamics, plus interferon-beta, forecast response most strongly. Radiotherapy with ipilimumab was followed by blood expansion of tumor-derived clones.

The data were produced by immunoSEQ multiplex PCR, yet TCRdb's version contains in-frame clones alone and is incomplete. The repertoire includes 35,000 or so clones, approximately 85% of them detected once, and about 6% sits in the top ten. Chemo-refractory metastatic non-small-cell lung cancer patients underwent focal radiation alongside CTLA-4 blockade with ipilimumab. The source material was peripheral blood, sampled from a patient treated with radiotherapy plus ipilimumab. This chain connects TRBV28 to TRBJ2-1, with a tentative D call TRBD2 (6 bases). The source is a human donor with non-small cell lung cancer who had stable disease on radiotherapy plus ipilimumab. CDR3 coding DNA: TGTGTCAGCAGTTTCGGGAGCGGGCGCAATGAGCAGTTCTTC. Translated, it gives CVSSFGSGRNEQFF.